The 25 T cell receptor beta chains presented below share a single source sample, sequenced in a study of OX40 agonist ivuxolimab in advanced cancers. The data were produced by immunoSEQ multiplex PCR, yet TCRdb's version contains in-frame clones alone and is incomplete. Seen here are around 62,000 clones, 65% to 90% observed once, and the top ten hold around 2.4%. Sequenced here: CD4+ or CD8+ T cells sorted from blood, sampled in a trial of the OX40 agonist ivuxolimab. These receptors originate from an adult with an advanced solid tumor such as melanoma, head and neck, liver or kidney cancer.

This clone has only one observation. The V gene is TRBV6-1, the J gene TRBJ1-1; D gene unclear. The CDR3 sequence is 15 residues long. Trimming shortened V by 7 bases and J by 1 base, and 16 bases separated the two germline ends. Germline V gene lookup returns CDR1 MNHNS and CDR2 SASEGT. CDR3 nucleotide sequence: TGTGCCAGCAACAAAATATCATCGGCGAACACTGAAGCTTTCTTT. Its translation: CASNKISSANTEAFF.

This clone was detected once. The rearrangement uses TRBV21-1 and TRBJ1-1; the table's D call, TRBD1, was not checked against the DNA. TRBV21-1 is a recognized pseudogene. There are 15 residues in the CDR3. In DNA, the CDR3 is TGTGCCAGCAGCAATAAGACAGGGCGGAACACTGAAGCTTTCTTT. This codes for CASSNKTGRNTEAFF.

The chain recombines TRBV7-9 with TRBJ2-3; D remains unclear. The germline V gene encodes CDR1 SEHNR and CDR2 FQNEAQ (reference sequence). Trimming took 4 bases from V and 4 from J, leaving 6 bases between them. The CDR3 extends over 12 amino acids. The CDR3 nucleotides are TGTGCCAGCAGCTCGATCTCAGATACGCAGTATTTT. It translates to CASSSISDTQYF.

As concerns this clone: The junction departs from germline at one end; a sequencing error may be responsible. The chain links TRBV7-7 to TRBJ1-5; D gene ambiguous. CDR1 SSHAT and CDR2 FNYEAQ come from the germline V gene (reference sequence). This CDR3 spans 13 amino acids. CDR3 amino acids: CASSLELQSPQHF. The DNA for the CDR3 is TGTGCTAGCAGCTTAGAACTCCAATCACCCCAGCATTTT.

The CDR3 sequence is CASSPPGLAGAGPAGEQYF. The CDR3 DNA reads as TGTGCCAGTAGTCCGCCCGGACTAGCGGGGGCGGGACCGGCGGGGGAGCAGTACTTC. The rearrangement joins TRBV19 to TRBJ2-7, with 13 bases matching TRBD2. The CDR3 contains 19 residues. V shed 5 bases and J 7 bases; nucleotides not matched to a gene: 20. CDR1 is LNHDA, CDR2 SQIVND, per germline (reference sequence).

The rearrangement links TRBV6-6 to TRBJ1-1, with D hard to call. V dropped 6 bases and J dropped 2 bases, with 7 bases sitting between them. CDR3 length: 12 residues. Germline CDR1 and CDR2: MNHNY and SVGAGI (reference sequence). The CDR3 coding sequence is TGTGCCAGCAGCCCTGCAAACACTGAAGCTTTCTTT. Residues: CASSPANTEAFF.

V is TRBV19 and J is TRBJ2-3; 9 nucleotides match TRBD1. From germline, CDR1 is LNHDA and CDR2 SQIVND (reference sequence). This CDR3 region has 16 residues. The junction had 9 bases not matched to a gene; V was cut back by 8 bases and J by 0 bases. The DNA for the CDR3 is TGTGCCAGTTCCCCACGGACAGGGGCTAGCACAGATACGCAGTATTTT. Translated: CASSPRTGASTDTQYF.

This chain joins TRBV7-9 and TRBJ2-5, with TRBD2 as a possible D gene (7 bases). Per the germline V gene, CDR1 is SEHNR and CDR2 is FQNEAQ (reference sequence). This CDR3 has 14 amino acids. Trimming cost V 0 bases and J 4 bases, with 9 bases left between them. The chain's CDR3 is CASSLAGGRETQYF. The CDR3 DNA reads TGTGCCAGCAGCTTAGCGGGGGGGCGAGAGACCCAGTACTTC. The variable domain in full, with the rest retrieved from reference TRBV7-9 and TRBJ2-5, is DTGVSQNPRHKITKRGQNVTFRCDPISEHNRLYWYRQTLGQGPEFLTYFQNEAQLEKSRLLSDRFSAERPKGSFSTLEIQRTEQGDSAMYLCASSLAGGRETQYFGPGTRLLVL.

The sample holds one count of this clone. The V and J genes are TRBV7-3 and TRBJ1-1; D is perhaps TRBD1 (5 bases). CDR1 is SGHTA, CDR2 FQGTGA, per germline. V lost 2 bases, J lost 6 bases, and 13 bases lay in between. The length of the CDR3 is 14 residues. CDR3 protein: CASSLVGQGSEAFF. The CDR3 DNA sequence: TGTGCCAGCAGCTTAGTCGGGCAGGGCTCTGAAGCTTTCTTT.

This rearrangement joins TRBV9 to TRBJ2-3, with 12 bases aligning to TRBD2. V was clipped by 2 bases and J by 1 base; unmatched bases: 5. CDR1 and CDR2 from the germline V gene are SGDLS and YYNGEE. This CDR3 contains 17 residues. The CDR3 region is CASSVLAGGPGTDTQYF. CDR3 DNA sequence: TGTGCCAGCAGCGTTCTAGCGGGGGGGCCCGGCACAGATACGCAGTATTTT.

The chain links TRBV19 to TRBJ1-2; D is perhaps TRBD1 (6 bases). Germline CDR1 is LNHDA and CDR2 is SQIVND (reference sequence). V shed 7 bases and J shed 5 bases, with 14 bases lying between them. The CDR3 sequence is 13 residues long. The CDR3 nucleotides read TGTGCCAGTACCATCAGGACAGCTTATGGCTACACCTTC. Amino acid sequence: CASTIRTAYGYTF.

The V gene is TRBV5-1, the J gene TRBJ2-3; TRBD1 matches at 9 bases. Germline trimming cut 4 bases from V and 2 bases from J; bases unmatched to any gene: 8. The germline CDR1 and CDR2 sequences are SGHRS and YFSETQ. There are 16 residues in the CDR3. CDR3: CASSGLGTGHTDTQYF. The CDR3 bases are TGCGCCAGCAGCGGACTGGGGACAGGGCACACAGATACGCAGTATTTT. The full variable domain, its missing parts supplied by reference TRBV5-1 and TRBJ2-3, is KAGVTQTPRYLIKTRGQQVTLSCSPISGHRSVSWYQQTPGQGLQFLFEYFSETQRNKGNFPGRFSGRQFSNSRSEMNVSTLELGDSALYLCASSGLGTGHTDTQYFGPGTRLTVL.

This chain joins TRBV5-1 and TRBJ1-1; 8 bases match TRBD1. J was trimmed by 1 base and V by 3 bases; bases with no gene match: 11. Germline V gene lookup returns CDR1 SGHRS and CDR2 YFSETQ. This CDR3 region has 17 residues. For the CDR3, the DNA is TGCGCCAGCAGCTCCTCCAGGGGGCGCGAGTGGAACACTGAAGCTTTCTTT. Translation: CASSSSRGREWNTEAFF.

V and J are TRBV9 and TRBJ2-1; D may match TRBD1 or TRBD2 (6 bases each). With 3 bases removed from V and 8 bases from J, the gap between germline ends came to 18 bases. Germline values: CDR1 SGDLS, CDR2 YYNGEE. The CDR3 loop spans 15 amino acids. CDR3 sequence: CASSGAYGGADEQFF. The CDR3 region has the DNA TGTGCCAGCAGCGGAGCCTACGGGGGCGCTGATGAGCAGTTCTTC.

The CDR3 region is CASSLSAGEETQYF. Here the CDR3 DNA reads TGTGCCAGCAGCTTATCGGCAGGGGAAGAGACCCAGTACTTC. The V and J genes are TRBV7-2 and TRBJ2-5; perhaps TRBD1 as D (6 bases). Between the trimmed V and J ends, which lost 2 bases and 3 bases, there was a span of 10 bases. The CDR3 sequence is 14 residues long. Germline V gives CDR1 SGHTA, CDR2 FQGNSA.

A few counts support this clone. The chain links TRBV6-1 to TRBJ2-2; 7 nucleotides agree with TRBD2. V trimming: 2 bases; J trimming: 0 bases; junction bases outside the gene matches: 3. Germline assignment: CDR1 MNHNS and CDR2 SASEGT. This CDR3 is 16 amino acids long. CDR3 bases: TGTGCCAGCAGTGAAAGGGGAGGGGCGAACACCGGGGAGCTGTTTTTT. Residues: CASSERGGANTGELFF.

The chain is built from TRBV5-5 and TRBJ1-1, with D possibly matching TRBD1 (5 bases). The germline gives CDR1 SGHKS, CDR2 YYEKEE (reference sequence). This CDR3 spans 13 amino acids. V was pared by 3 bases and J by 2 bases, with 8 bases between. The CDR3 sequence is CASSWGRNTEAFF. CDR3 nucleotides: TGTGCCAGCAGCTGGGGGAGAAACACTGAAGCTTTCTTT.

This clone was seen a few times. V is TRBV4-2 and J is TRBJ2-5; D not resolved. CDR3 length equals 14 residues. CDR1 and CDR2 from the germline V gene are LGHNA and YNFKEQ. The V and J ends lost 0 bases and 5 bases respectively, with 10 bases between them. The CDR3 DNA reads TGTGCCAGCAGCCAAGAAGCTCCTATGGAGACCCAGTACTTC. It codes for CASSQEAPMETQYF.

The CDR3 DNA reads as TGTGCCAGCAGCCTCCGAGCGACCTGGGGTATGGATACGCAGTATTTT. Translated, it gives CASSLRATWGMDTQYF. The gene calls are TRBV5-4 and TRBJ2-3, with unresolved D. The V gene lost 4 bases and the J gene lost 6 bases, with 21 bases spanning the gap. The CDR3 is made up of 16 amino acids. Germline V gene data show CDR1 as SGHNT and CDR2 as YYREEE (reference sequence).

The chain uses TRBV19 and TRBJ2-1; 7 nucleotides agree with TRBD2. CDR1 is LNHDA and CDR2 is SQIVND in the germline V gene (reference sequence). The J segment lost 4 bases and the V segment lost 7 bases, leaving 10 bases of the junction unmatched. This CDR3 region has 15 residues. The CDR3 spells CASNALSGVYNEQFF. The CDR3 DNA is TGTGCCAGTAACGCGCTAAGCGGGGTATACAATGAGCAGTTCTTC. Full variable domain (outside the CDR3, taken from reference TRBV19 and TRBJ2-1): DGGITQSPKYLFRKEGQNVTLSCEQNLNHDAMYWYRQDPGQGLRLIYYSQIVNDFQKGDIAEGYSVSREKKESFPLTVTSAQKNPTAFYLCASNALSGVYNEQFFGPGTRLTVL.

This rearrangement joins TRBV28 to TRBJ2-7; D ambiguous. The germline V gene encodes CDR1 MDHEN and CDR2 SYDVKM. Trimming shortened V by 2 bases and J by 7 bases, and 12 bases separated the two germline ends. The CDR3 has 13 residues. The CDR3 region has the DNA TGTGCCAGCAGTTTACCTCCCCGGGTAGAGCAGTACTTC. It yields the protein CASSLPPRVEQYF.

CDR3 protein: CASSWGSGSSYNEQFF. The DNA of the CDR3 is TGCGCCAGCAGCTGGGGATCGGGGAGCTCCTACAATGAGCAGTTCTTC. The V call is TRBV5-1, the J call TRBJ2-1; the D gene is possibly TRBD2 (5 bases). V was clipped by 3 bases and J by 0 bases, with 13 bases between them. The germline CDR1 and CDR2 sequences are SGHRS and YFSETQ. The CDR3 has 16 amino acids.

This chain connects TRBV7-9 to TRBJ1-1; 9 bases fit TRBD1. Trimming cost V 4 bases and J 5 bases; bases outside gene matches: 14. Germline CDR1 SEHNR, CDR2 FQNEAQ (reference sequence). CDR3 length equals 17 residues. The CDR3 sequence: CASSSQGAPGRTTEAFF. CDR3 in DNA: TGTGCCAGCAGCTCACAGGGGGCGCCCGGTCGGACGACTGAAGCTTTCTTT.

Only one count was recorded for this clone. This chain joins TRBV5-6 and TRBJ2-2; TRBD1 matches 7 bases. The CDR3 spans 16 residues. V shed 0 bases, J shed 4 bases, and the junction held 6 bases outside the gene matches. Per germline, CDR1 SGHDT and CDR2 YYEEEE. CDR3 residues: CASSLAIRGTTGELFF. In nucleotides, the CDR3 is TGTGCCAGCAGCTTGGCTATCAGGGGGACCACCGGGGAGCTGTTTTTT.

The chain links TRBV6-6 to TRBJ1-2; 8 positions match TRBD1. The CDR3 sequence is 11 residues long. The germline V gene encodes CDR1 MNHNY and CDR2 SVGAGI (reference sequence). After removal of 8 bases from V and 7 bases from J, the junction contained 3 bases not matched to a gene. The CDR3 is CASQGAPGYTF. The DNA for the CDR3 is TGTGCCAGCCAGGGGGCGCCTGGCTACACCTTC.